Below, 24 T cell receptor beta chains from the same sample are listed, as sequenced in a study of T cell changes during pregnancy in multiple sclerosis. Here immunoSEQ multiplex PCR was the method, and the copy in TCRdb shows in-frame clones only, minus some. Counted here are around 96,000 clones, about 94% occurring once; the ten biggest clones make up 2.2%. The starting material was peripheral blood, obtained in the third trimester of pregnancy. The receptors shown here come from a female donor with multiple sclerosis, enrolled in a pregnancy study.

The DNA for the CDR3 is TGCGCCAGCAGCCCCCAAACCGGGGAGCTGTTTTTT. The encoded protein is CASSPQTGELFF. This chain joins TRBV5-1 and TRBJ2-2; D is unclear. CDR3 length equals 12 residues. Per the germline V gene, CDR1 is SGHRS and CDR2 is YFSETQ. V was cut by 4 bases and J by 5 bases, with 6 bases left in between.

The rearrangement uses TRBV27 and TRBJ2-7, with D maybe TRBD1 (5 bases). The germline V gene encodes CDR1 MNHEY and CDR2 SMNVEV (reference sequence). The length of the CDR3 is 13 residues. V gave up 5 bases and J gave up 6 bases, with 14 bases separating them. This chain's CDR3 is CASSPTQGGEQYF. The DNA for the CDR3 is TGTGCCAGCAGTCCCACCCAGGGCGGCGAGCAGTACTTC.

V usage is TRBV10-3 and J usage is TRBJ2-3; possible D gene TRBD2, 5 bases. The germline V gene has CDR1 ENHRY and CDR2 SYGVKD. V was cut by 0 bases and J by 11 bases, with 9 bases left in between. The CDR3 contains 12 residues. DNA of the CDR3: TGTGCCATCAGTGAGTCGTGGGAGAAGCAGTATTTT. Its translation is CAISESWEKQYF.

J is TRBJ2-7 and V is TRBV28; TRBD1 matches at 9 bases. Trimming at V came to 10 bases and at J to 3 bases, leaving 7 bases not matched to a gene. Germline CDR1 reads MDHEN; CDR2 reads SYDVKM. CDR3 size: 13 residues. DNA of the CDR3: TGTGCCACTGGACAGGGGACTTACTACGAGCAGTACTTC. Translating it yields CATGQGTYYEQYF.

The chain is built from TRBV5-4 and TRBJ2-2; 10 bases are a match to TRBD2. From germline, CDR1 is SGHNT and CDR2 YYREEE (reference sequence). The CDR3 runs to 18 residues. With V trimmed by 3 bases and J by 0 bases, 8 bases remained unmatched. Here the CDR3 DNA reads TGTGCCAGCAGCTCCCCAGCGGGAGGGATAACGAACACCGGGGAGCTGTTTTTT. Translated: CASSSPAGGITNTGELFF.

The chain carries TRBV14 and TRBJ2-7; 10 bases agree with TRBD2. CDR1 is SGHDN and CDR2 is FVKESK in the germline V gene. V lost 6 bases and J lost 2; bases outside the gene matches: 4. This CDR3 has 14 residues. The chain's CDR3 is CASRRSGRAYEQYF. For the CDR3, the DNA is TGTGCCAGCAGACGCAGCGGGAGGGCCTACGAGCAGTACTTC. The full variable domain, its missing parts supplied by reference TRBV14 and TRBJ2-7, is EAGVTQFPSHSVIEKGQTVTLRCDPISGHDNLYWYRRVMGKEIKFLLHFVKESKQDESGMPNNRFLAERTGGTYSTLKVQPAELEDSGVYFCASRRSGRAYEQYFGPGTRLTVT.

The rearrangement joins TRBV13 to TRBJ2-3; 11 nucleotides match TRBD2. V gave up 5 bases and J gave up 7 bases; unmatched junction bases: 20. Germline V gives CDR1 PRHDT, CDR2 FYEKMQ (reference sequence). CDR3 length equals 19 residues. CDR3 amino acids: CASSGVGTSGRLAGYTQYF. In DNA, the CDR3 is TGTGCCAGCAGCGGAGTGGGGACTAGCGGTAGATTAGCAGGGTATACGCAGTATTTT.

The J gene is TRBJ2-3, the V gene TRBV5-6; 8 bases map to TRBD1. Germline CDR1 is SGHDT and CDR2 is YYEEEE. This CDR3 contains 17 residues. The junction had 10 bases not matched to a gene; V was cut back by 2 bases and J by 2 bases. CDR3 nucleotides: TGTGCCAGCAGCTTAGTCTCACAGGGGGTGTTCACAGATACGCAGTATTTT. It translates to CASSLVSQGVFTDTQYF.

CDR3: CASSRTAGSGSGKTQYF. The CDR3, as DNA: TGCGCCAGCAGTCGTACCGCGGGAAGCGGGAGCGGTAAGACCCAGTACTTC. V usage is TRBV5-1 and J usage is TRBJ2-5; 8 nucleotides line up with TRBD2. With V trimmed by 5 bases and J by 6 bases, 18 bases remained unmatched. This CDR3 is 17 amino acids long. The germline V gene has CDR1 SGHRS and CDR2 YFSETQ.

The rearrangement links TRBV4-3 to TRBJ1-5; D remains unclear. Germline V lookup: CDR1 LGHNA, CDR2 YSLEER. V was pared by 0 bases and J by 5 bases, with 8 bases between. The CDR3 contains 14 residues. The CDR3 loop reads CASSQDTRDQPQHF. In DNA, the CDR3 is TGCGCCAGCAGCCAAGATACTAGGGATCAGCCCCAGCATTTT.

CDR3 DNA: TGTGAGGGGACAGGGGAGGATAGCGTTCAGCCCCAGCATTTT. Translated, it gives CEGTGEDSVQPQHF. The chain employs TRBV27 and TRBJ1-5, with 10 bases fitting TRBD1. Germline V lookup: CDR1 MNHEY, CDR2 SMNVEV (reference sequence). The CDR3 contains 14 residues.

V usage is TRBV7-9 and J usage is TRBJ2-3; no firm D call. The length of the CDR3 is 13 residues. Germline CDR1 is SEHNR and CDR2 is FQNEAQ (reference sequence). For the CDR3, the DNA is TGTGGACCGAGCGAATACCCCCAAGGCACGCAGTATTTT. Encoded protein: CGPSEYPQGTQYF.

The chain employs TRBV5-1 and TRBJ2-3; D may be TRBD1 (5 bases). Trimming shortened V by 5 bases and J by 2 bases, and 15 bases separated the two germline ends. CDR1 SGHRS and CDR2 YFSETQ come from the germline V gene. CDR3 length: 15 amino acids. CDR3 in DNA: TGCGCCAGCAGGTCTTCAGGGCTAACCACAGATACGCAGTATTTT. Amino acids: CASRSSGLTTDTQYF.

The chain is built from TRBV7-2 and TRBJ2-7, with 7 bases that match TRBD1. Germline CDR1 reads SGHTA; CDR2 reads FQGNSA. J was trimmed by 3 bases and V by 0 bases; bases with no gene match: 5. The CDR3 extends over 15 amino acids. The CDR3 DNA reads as TGTGCCAGCAGCTTAGCGATGAACAGGGGCTACGAGCAGTACTTC. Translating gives CASSLAMNRGYEQYF.

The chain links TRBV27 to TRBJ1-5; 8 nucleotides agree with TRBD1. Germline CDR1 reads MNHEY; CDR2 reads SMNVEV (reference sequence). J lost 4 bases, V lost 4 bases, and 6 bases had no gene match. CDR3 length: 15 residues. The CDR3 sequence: CASSYNRGVNQPQHF. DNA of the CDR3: TGTGCCAGCAGTTACAACAGGGGGGTTAATCAGCCCCAGCATTTT.

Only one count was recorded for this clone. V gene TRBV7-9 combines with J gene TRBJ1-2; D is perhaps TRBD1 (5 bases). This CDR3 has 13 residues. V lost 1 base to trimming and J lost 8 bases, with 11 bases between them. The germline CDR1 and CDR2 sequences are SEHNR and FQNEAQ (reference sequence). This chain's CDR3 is CASSLGRVEGYTF. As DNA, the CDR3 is TGTGCCAGCAGCTTAGGCAGGGTGGAGGGCTACACCTTC.

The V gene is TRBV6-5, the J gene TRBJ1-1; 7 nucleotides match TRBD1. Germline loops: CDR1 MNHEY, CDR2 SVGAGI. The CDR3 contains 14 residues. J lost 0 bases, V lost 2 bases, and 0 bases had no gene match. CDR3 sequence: CASSYGTVNTEAFF. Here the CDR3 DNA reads TGTGCCAGCAGTTACGGGACAGTGAACACTGAAGCTTTCTTT.

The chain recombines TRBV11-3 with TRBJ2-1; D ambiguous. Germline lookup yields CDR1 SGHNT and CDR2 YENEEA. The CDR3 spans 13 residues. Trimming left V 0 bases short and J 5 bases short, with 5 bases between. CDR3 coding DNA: TGTGCCAGCAGCTTAGATCTCGACAATGAGCAGTTCTTC. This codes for CASSLDLDNEQFF.

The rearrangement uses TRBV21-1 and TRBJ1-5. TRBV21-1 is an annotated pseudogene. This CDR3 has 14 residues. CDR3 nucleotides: TGTGCCAGCAGCAAAGGGGTAGCCTATCAGCCCCAGCATTTT. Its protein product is CASSKGVAYQPQHF.

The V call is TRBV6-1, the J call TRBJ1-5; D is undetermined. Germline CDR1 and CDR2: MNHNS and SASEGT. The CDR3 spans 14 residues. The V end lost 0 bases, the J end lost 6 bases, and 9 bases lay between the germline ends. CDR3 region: CASSEASLSQPQHF. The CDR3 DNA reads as TGTGCCAGCAGTGAAGCGTCGTTGTCTCAGCCCCAGCATTTT.

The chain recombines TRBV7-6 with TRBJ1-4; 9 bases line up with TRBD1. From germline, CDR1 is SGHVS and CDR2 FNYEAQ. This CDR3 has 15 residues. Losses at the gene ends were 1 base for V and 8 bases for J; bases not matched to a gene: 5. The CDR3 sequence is CASSLEGGTGEKLFF. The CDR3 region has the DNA TGTGCCAGCAGCTTAGAGGGGGGGACAGGGGAAAAACTGTTTTTT.

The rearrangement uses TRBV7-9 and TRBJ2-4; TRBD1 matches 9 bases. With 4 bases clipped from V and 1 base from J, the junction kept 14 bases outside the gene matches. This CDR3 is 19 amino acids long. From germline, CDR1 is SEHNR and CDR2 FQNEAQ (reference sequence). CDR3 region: CASSSAGQGSSRAKNIQYF. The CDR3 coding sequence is TGTGCCAGCAGCTCAGCGGGACAGGGTAGTTCACGGGCCAAAAACATTCAGTACTTC.

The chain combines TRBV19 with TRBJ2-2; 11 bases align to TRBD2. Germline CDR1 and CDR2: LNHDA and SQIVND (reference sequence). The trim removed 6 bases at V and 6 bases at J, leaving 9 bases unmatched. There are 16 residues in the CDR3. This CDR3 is CASRPTSGRYAGELFF. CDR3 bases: TGTGCCAGTAGACCTACTAGCGGGAGATACGCCGGGGAGCTGTTTTTT. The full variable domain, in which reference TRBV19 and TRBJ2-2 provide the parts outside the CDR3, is DGGITQSPKYLFRKEGQNVTLSCEQNLNHDAMYWYRQDPGQGLRLIYYSQIVNDFQKGDIAEGYSVSREKKESFPLTVTSAQKNPTAFYLCASRPTSGRYAGELFFGEGSRLTVL.

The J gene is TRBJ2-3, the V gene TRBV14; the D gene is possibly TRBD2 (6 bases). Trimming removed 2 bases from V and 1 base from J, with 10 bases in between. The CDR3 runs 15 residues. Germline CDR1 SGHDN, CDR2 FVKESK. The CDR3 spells CASSQRLDRTDTQYF. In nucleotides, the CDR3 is TGTGCCAGCAGCCAACGACTAGATCGCACAGATACGCAGTATTTT.